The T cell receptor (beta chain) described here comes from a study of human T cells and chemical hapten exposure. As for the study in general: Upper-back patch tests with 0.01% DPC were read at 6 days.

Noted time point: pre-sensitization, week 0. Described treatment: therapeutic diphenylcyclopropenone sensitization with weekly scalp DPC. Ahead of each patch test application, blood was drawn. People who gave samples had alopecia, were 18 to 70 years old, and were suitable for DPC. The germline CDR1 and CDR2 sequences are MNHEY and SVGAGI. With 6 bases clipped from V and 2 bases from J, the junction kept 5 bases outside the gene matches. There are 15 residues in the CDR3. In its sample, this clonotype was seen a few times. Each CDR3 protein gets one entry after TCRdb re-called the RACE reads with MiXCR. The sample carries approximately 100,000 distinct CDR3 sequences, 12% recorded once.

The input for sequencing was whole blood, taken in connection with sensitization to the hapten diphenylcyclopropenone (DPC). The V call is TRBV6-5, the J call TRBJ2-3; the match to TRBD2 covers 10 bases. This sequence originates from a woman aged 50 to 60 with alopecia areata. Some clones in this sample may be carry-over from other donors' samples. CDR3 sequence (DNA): TGTGCCAGCAGCCGTACTAGCGGGGTCACAGATACGCAGTATTTT. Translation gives CASSRTSGVTDTQYF.